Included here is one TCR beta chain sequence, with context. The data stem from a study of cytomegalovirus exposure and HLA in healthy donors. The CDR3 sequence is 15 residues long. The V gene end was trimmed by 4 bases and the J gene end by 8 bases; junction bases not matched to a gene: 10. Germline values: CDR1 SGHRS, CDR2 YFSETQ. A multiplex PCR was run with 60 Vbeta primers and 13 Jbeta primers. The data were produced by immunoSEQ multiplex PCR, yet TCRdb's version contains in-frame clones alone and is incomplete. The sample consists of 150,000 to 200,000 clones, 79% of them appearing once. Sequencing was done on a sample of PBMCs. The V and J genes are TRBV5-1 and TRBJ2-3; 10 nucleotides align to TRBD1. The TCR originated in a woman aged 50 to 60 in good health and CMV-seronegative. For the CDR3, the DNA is TGCGCCAGCAGCAGGGACGGACAGGGGGGGGGTACGCAGTATTTT. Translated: CASSRDGQGGGTQYF.